This TCR beta chain was sequenced during a study of technical replicates of blood from a few donors. Sequenced by immunoSEQ multiplex PCR; TCRdb stores in-frame clones only, minus some. The sample contains some 93,000 clones, about 96% of which appear only once. Germline CDR1 and CDR2: MNHNS and SASEGT. This CDR3 comprises 15 residues. Trimming at V came to 2 bases and at J to 11 bases, leaving 9 bases not matched to a gene. This receptor was identified in a human donor in good health. Sequenced material: T cells isolated from PBMCs. This chain links TRBV6-1 with TRBJ1-4, with 9 bases identical to TRBD1. The CDR3 reads CASSEITGTGRKLFF. The CDR3 DNA is TGTGCCAGCAGTGAAATTACCGGGACAGGGAGGAAACTGTTTTTT.